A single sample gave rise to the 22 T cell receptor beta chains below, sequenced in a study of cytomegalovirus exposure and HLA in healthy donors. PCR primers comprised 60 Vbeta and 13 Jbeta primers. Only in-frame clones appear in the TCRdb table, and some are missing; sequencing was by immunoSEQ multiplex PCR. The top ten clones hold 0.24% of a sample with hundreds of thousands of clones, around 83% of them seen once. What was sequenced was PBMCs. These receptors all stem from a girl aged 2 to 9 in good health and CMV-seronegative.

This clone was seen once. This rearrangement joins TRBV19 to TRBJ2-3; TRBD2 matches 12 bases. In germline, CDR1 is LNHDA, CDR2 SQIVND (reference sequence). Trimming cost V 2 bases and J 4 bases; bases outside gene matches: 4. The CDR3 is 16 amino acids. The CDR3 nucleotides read TGTGCCAGTAGTATACTAGCGGGAGGGTTGGCAGATACGCAGTATTTT. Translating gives CASSILAGGLADTQYF.

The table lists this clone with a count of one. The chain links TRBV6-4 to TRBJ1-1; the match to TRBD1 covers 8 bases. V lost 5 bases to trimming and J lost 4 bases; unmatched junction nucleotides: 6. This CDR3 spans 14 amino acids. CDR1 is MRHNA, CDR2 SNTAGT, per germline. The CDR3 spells CASSRTGRSTEAFF. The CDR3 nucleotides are TGTGCCAGCAGTAGGACAGGGAGGTCCACTGAAGCTTTCTTT.

CDR3 bases: TGTGCCACCAGCAGAGCCCAGGGAAACAATGAGCAGTTCTTC. It encodes CATSRAQGNNEQFF. The chain couples TRBV15 to TRBJ2-1; weak D call: TRBD1 (5 bases). CDR1 is LNHNV, CDR2 YYDKDF, per germline (reference sequence). CDR3 length: 14 residues. V was cut by 1 base and J by 5 bases, with 9 bases left in between.

As DNA, the CDR3 is TGTGCCAGCAGCCCCGAGCGGGGGGGCCGGTCAGATACGCAGTATTTT. It translates to CASSPERGGRSDTQYF. The chain employs TRBV14 and TRBJ2-3, with TRBD2 matching 10 bases. V trimming: 4 bases; J trimming: 4 bases; junction bases outside the gene matches: 8. Germline-derived CDR1 and CDR2 are SGHDN and FVKESK. The CDR3 has 16 residues. The variable domain in full, with the rest retrieved from reference TRBV14 and TRBJ2-3, is EAGVTQFPSHSVIEKGQTVTLRCDPISGHDNLYWYRRVMGKEIKFLLHFVKESKQDESGMPNNRFLAERTGGTYSTLKVQPAELEDSGVYFCASSPERGGRSDTQYFGPGTRLTVL.

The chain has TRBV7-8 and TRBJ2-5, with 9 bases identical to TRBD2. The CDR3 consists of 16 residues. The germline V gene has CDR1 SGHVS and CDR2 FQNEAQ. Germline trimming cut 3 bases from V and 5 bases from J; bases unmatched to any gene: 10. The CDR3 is CASSFGREGPEETQYF. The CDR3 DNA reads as TGTGCCAGCAGCTTCGGGCGGGAGGGCCCGGAGGAGACCCAGTACTTC. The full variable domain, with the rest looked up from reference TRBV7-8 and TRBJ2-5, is GAGVSQSPRYKVAKRGQDVALRCDPISGHVSLFWYQQALGQGPEFLTYFQNEAQLDKSGLPSDRFFAERPEGSVSTLKIQRTQQEDSAVYLCASSFGREGPEETQYFGPGTRLLVL.

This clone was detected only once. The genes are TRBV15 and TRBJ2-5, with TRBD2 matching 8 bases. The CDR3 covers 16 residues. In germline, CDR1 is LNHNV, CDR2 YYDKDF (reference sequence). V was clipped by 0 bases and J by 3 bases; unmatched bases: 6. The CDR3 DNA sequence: TGTGCCACCAGCAGAGATCGGGGCGGGGGGAAAGAGACCCAGTACTTC. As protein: CATSRDRGGGKETQYF.

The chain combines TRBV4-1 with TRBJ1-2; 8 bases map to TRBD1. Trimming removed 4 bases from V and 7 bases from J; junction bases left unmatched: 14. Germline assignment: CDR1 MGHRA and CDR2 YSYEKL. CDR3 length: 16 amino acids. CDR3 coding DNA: TGCGCCAGCAGCCCAGGGACAGGTCAGCCACCTGGTGGCTACACCTTC. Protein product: CASSPGTGQPPGGYTF.

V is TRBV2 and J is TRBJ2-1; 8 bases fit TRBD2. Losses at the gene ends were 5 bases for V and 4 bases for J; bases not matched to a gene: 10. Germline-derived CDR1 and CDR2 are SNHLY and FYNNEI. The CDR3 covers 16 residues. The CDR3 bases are TGTGCCAGCAGTAGGGGAGCGGGAGCCGTGTACAATGAGCAGTTCTTC. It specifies CASSRGAGAVYNEQFF.

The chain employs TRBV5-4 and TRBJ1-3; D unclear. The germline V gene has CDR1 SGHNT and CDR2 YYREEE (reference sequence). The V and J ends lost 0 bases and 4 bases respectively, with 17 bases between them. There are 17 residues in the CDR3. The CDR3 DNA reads TGTGCCAGCAGCTTGGGGGCCCCAAGCCCTGAGGGAAACACCATATATTTT. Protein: CASSLGAPSPEGNTIYF.

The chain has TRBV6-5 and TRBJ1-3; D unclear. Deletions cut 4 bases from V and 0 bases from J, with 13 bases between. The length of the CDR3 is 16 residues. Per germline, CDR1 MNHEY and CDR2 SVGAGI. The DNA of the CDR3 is TGTGCCAGCAGTTTCATTAGGCGGGGCTCTGGAAACACCATATATTTT. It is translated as CASSFIRRGSGNTIYF.

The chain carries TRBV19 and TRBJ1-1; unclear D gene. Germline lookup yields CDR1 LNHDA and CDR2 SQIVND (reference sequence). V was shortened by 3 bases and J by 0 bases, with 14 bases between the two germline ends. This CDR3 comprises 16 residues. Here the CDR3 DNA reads TGTGCCAGTAGTATTAACATGGGCCAGCTGAACACTGAAGCTTTCTTT. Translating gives CASSINMGQLNTEAFF.

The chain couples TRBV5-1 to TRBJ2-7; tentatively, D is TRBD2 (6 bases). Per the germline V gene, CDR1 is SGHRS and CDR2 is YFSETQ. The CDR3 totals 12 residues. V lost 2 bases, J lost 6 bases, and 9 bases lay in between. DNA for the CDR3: TGCGCCAGCAGCTTCGAGGGACTCGAGCAGTACTTC. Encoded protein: CASSFEGLEQYF. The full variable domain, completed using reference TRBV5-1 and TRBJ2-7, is KAGVTQTPRYLIKTRGQQVTLSCSPISGHRSVSWYQQTPGQGLQFLFEYFSETQRNKGNFPGRFSGRQFSNSRSEMNVSTLELGDSALYLCASSFEGLEQYFGPGTRLTVT.

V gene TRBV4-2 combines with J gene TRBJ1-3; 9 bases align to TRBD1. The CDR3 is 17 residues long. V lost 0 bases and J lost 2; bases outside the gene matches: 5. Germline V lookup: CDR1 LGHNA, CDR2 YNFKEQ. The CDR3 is CASSQELTGGPGNTIYF. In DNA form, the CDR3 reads TGTGCCAGCAGCCAAGAGCTGACAGGGGGACCTGGAAACACCATATATTTT.

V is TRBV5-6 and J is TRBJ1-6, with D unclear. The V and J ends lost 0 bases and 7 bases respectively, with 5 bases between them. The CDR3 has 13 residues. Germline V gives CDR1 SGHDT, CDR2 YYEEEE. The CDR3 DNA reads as TGTGCCAGCAGCTTGGGGCAGAATTCACCCCTCCACTTT. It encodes CASSLGQNSPLHF.

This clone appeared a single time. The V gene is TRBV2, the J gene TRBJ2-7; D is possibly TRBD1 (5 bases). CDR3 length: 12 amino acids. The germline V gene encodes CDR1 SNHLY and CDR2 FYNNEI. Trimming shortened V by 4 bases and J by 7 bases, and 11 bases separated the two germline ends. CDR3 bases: TGTGCCAGCAGTGGGGGCTCGAGGGAGCAGTACTTC. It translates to CASSGGSREQYF. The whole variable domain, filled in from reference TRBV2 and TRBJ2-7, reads EPEVTQTPSHQVTQMGQEVILRCVPISNHLYFYWYRQILGQKVEFLVSFYNNEISEKSEIFDDQFSVERPDGSNFTLKIRSTKLEDSAMYFCASSGGSREQYFGPGTRLTVT.

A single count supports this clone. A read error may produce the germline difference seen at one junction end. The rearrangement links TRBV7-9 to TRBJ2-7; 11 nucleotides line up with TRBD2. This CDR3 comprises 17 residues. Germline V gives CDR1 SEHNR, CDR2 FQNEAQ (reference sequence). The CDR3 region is CSSSSISSGGPPRGQYF. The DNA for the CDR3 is TGTTCCAGCAGCTCGATCTCTAGCGGGGGGCCTCCCAGGGGGCAGTACTTC.

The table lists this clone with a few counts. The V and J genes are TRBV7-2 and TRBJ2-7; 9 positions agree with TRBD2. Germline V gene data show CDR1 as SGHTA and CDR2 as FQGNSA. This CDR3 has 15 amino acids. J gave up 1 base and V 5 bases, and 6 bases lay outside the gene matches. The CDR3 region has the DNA TGTGCCAGCAGCCCCTGGCGGGGGGGGTCCTACGAGCAGTACTTC. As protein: CASSPWRGGSYEQYF.

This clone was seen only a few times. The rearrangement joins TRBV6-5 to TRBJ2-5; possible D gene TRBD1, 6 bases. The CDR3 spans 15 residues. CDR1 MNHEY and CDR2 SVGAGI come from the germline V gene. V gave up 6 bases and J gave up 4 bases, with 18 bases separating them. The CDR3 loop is CASSLTRGPLETQYF. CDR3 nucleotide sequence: TGTGCCAGCAGCCTGACCAGGGGACCCTTAGAGACCCAGTACTTC.

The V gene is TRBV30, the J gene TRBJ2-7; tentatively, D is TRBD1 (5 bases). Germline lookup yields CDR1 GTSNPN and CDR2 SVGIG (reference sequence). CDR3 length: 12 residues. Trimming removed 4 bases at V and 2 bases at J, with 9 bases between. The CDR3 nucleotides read TGTGCCTGGAATAGACAGACCTACGAGCAGTACTTC. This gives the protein CAWNRQTYEQYF.

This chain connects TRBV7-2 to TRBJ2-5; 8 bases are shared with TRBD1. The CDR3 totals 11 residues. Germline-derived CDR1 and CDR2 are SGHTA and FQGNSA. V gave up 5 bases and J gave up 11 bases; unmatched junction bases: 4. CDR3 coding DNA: TGTGCCAGCAGCGCCTACAGGGGGCAGTACTTC. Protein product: CASSAYRGQYF.

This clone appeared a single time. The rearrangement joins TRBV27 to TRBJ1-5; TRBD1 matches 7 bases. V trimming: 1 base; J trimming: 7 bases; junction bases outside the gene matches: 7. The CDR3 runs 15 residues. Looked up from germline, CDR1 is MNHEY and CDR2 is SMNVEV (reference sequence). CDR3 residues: CASSLFGTVGQPQHF. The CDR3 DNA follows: TGTGCCAGCAGTTTATTCGGGACAGTGGGGCAGCCCCAGCATTTT.

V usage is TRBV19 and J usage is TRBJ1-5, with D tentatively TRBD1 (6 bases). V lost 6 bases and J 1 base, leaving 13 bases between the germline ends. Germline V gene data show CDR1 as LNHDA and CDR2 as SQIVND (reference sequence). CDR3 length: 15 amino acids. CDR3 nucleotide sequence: TGTGCCAGTAGCCTAACAGGGACGAGCAATCAGCCCCAGCATTTT. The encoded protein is CASSLTGTSNQPQHF.